This T cell receptor (beta chain) came from a study of early T cells in non-severe SARS-CoV-2 infection. Each CDR3 protein gets one entry after TCRdb re-called the 5' RACE reads with MiXCR. The table shows some 29,000 distinct CDR3 sequences, with roughly 5.3% occurring only once. Concerning this clonotype: This may be a read error, as it is one base from a much larger clone.

In germline, CDR1 is MDHEN, CDR2 SYDVKM. The ends were cut back, 3 bases at V and 3 bases at J, with 12 bases in the middle. This CDR3 is 14 amino acids long. J is TRBJ2-7 and V is TRBV28; possibly TRBD2 for D (6 bases). The source of this sequence is an adult who was a healthcare worker with PCR-confirmed SARS-CoV-2 infection or an uninfected control (not recorded which). Sequenced: whole blood. The CDR3 sequence is CASSLSGEDYEQYF. The CDR3 bases are TGTGCCAGCAGTTTGTCCGGGGAGGACTACGAGCAGTACTTC.